The rows below give T cell receptor beta chains drawn from one sample of a study of blood T cell repertoires in COVID-19. Sequencing used immunoSEQ multiplex PCR; TCRdb keeps in-frame clones, though not all of them. The sample lists about 160,000 clones, approximately 81% seen once, with 15% to 20% in the top ten. Sequencing used PBMCs or T cells enriched from blood (not recorded which). Receptor source: a man aged 55 to 70 who had recovered from COVID-19. Each CDR3 is given with its conserved first and last residue. D genes are given only for firm matches. The size entry is marked missing in some rows and otherwise reads once, few, many or a size class.

>TRBV9|-|-|TRBJ1-5
CASSVGGEGGQPQHF
>TRBV7-6|TRBD1|-|TRBJ2-5
CASSRTGAETQYF
>TRBV28|TRBD1|-|TRBJ1-2
CASSLRQGGYGYTF
>TRBV5-6|-|-|TRBJ2-7
CASSFRGSSYEQYF
>TRBV12-3/TRBV12-4|-|few|TRBJ1-5
CASSQGQPQHF
>TRBV28|TRBD1|-|TRBJ2-5
CASSFRGLQETQYF
>TRBV2|TRBD1|once|TRBJ2-7
CASSVLLGQGPYEQYF
>TRBV27|TRBD2|-|TRBJ2-1
CASSLSLAGGRSEQFF
>TRBV5-1|-|-|TRBJ2-2
CASSLRLASGAGELFF
>TRBV6-5|TRBD1|-|TRBJ1-4
CASSWGQGITNEKLFF
>TRBV19|TRBD1|-|TRBJ1-5
CASTTFAAGTGFQPQHF
>TRBV2|-|-|TRBJ1-4
CASSVQSQVPGEKLFF
>TRBV28|TRBD1|-|TRBJ1-2
CASSQLDRAVHGYTF
>TRBV7-3|TRBD1|-|TRBJ1-5
CASSYRGSNQPQHF
>TRBV5-1|-|-|TRBJ2-3
CASSSDSYTDTQYF
>TRBV3-1/TRBV3-2|-|-|TRBJ1-2
CASSRGPAGGYGYTF
>TRBV20-1|-|-|TRBJ2-1
CSASGRADNEQFF
>TRBV5-4|TRBD2|-|TRBJ2-5
CASNSGGLQETQYF
>TRBV2|TRBD1|-|TRBJ2-7
CASSEAGTGPYEQYF
>TRBV28|TRBD1|-|TRBJ2-6
CASSSTGGNSGANVLTF
>TRBV14|-|-|TRBJ2-3
CASSARGRLDRIFGPSTDTQYF
>TRBV9|-|-|TRBJ1-1
CASSLAGQGYTEAFF
>TRBV20-1|-|-|TRBJ1-2
CSARDPGGYTF
>TRBV4-2|TRBD1|-|TRBJ1-1
CASSQVTTGENTEAFF
>TRBV6-5|TRBD1|-|TRBJ1-3
CASSSTGTGNTIYF
>TRBV11-3|-|-|TRBJ2-2
CASSLYRGNTGELFF
>TRBV3-1/TRBV3-2|-|-|TRBJ1-4
CASSQEIPREEKLFF
>TRBV7-3|TRBD2|-|TRBJ2-3
CASNLAGRGDTQYF
>TRBV3-1/TRBV3-2|TRBD1|-|TRBJ1-1
CASSQGTGMNTEAFF
>TRBV12-5|TRBD2|-|TRBJ2-5
CASGLVRSSGRLQETQYF
>TRBV2|TRBD1|-|TRBJ2-5
CASSGPGQQETQYF
>TRBV11-3|-|-|TRBJ2-3
CASSLGDSDTQYF
>TRBV3-1/TRBV3-2|TRBD1|-|TRBJ2-5
CASSVQGAQETQYF
>TRBV9|-|-|TRBJ1-4
CASSTPGREKLFF
>TRBV6-5|-|-|TRBJ1-6
CASSRSRAGNSPLHF
>TRBV29-1|TRBD1|-|TRBJ2-3
CSARTGGSDTQYF
>TRBV5-1|-|-|TRBJ2-7
CASSLEGPRQGGEQYF
>TRBV29-1|TRBD1|-|TRBJ2-7
CSVRQGKPEQYF
>TRBV5-1|-|-|TRBJ2-1
CASSTRPSSDEQFF
>TRBV9|TRBD2|-|TRBJ2-3
CASSPSGSIGTDTQYF
>TRBV6-5|TRBD1|-|TRBJ2-1
CASRGQGPDNEQFF
>TRBV14|TRBD1|-|TRBJ1-2
CASSQASGGSGYGYTF
>TRBV2|TRBD1|-|TRBJ2-7
CASRERTGSSSYEQYF
>TRBV2|-|-|TRBJ2-1
CASSEVRGPYNEQFF
>TRBV21-1|-|-|TRBJ2-4
CASSKNSEGEDKNIQYF